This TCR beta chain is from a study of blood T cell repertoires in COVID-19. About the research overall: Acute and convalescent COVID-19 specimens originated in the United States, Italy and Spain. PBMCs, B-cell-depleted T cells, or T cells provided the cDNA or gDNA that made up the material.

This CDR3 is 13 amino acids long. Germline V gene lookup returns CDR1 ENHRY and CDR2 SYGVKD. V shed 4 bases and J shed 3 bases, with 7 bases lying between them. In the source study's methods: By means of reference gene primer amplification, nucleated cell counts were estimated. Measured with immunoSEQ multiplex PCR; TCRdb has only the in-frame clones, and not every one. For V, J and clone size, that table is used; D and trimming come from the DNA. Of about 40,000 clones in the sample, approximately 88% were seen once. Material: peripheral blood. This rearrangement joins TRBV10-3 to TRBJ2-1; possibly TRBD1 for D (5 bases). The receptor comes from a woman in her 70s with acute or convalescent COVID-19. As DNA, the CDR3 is TGTGCCATCAGTGGGGGCTTCTACAATGAGCAGTTCTTC. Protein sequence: CAISGGFYNEQFF.